These 11 T cell receptor beta chains originate from one sample sequenced in a study of T-cell reconstitution after alpha-beta-depleted transplantation in children. Unique molecular identifiers tagged the TCRbeta library. TCRdb redid the calling of the PCR reads with MiXCR, one entry per CDR3 protein. This sample has over 300,000 distinct CDR3 sequences, with around 10% found just once. The source material was PBMCs from the stem cell graft donor, sampled from the stem cell graft. Source of these receptors: a human donor who donated a stem cell graft to a child with acute lymphoblastic leukemia.

This clonotype was picked up many times. The rearrangement joins TRBV7-2 to TRBJ1-1, with 8 bases aligning to TRBD1. The trim removed 5 bases at V and 2 bases at J, leaving 4 bases unmatched. The CDR3 sequence is 14 residues long. The germline CDR1 and CDR2 sequences are SGHTA and FQGNSA. The DNA of the CDR3 is TGTGCCAGCAGCCCCCAGGGGGCAAACACTGAAGCTTTCTTT. Protein product: CASSPQGANTEAFF.

CDR3 protein: CASSCPGTSDEQYF. DNA of the CDR3: TGTGCCAGCAGCTGCCCGGGGACTAGTGACGAGCAGTACTTC. The V gene is TRBV7-2, the J gene TRBJ2-7; TRBD2 matches at 8 bases. CDR3 length: 14 amino acids. Germline V gives CDR1 SGHTA, CDR2 FQGNSA. Germline trimming cut 4 bases from V and 5 bases from J; bases unmatched to any gene: 7.

This clonotype was seen only a few times. This sequence may be a read error, since a much larger clone differs from it by one base. The V call is TRBV14, the J call TRBJ2-3, with D tentatively TRBD1 (6 bases). The ends were cut back, 3 bases at V and 2 bases at J, with 9 bases in the middle. The CDR3 has 14 amino acids. Germline V CDR1 and CDR2: SGHDN, FVKESK. In nucleotides, the CDR3 is TGTGCCAGCAGCCACGGACAGTTCACAGATACGCAGTATTTT. Translated: CASSHGQFTDTQYF.

The chain has TRBV20-1 and TRBJ2-4; no clear D. The CDR3 contains 14 residues. The germline V gene has CDR1 DFQATT and CDR2 SNEGSKA (reference sequence). Trimming shortened V by 5 bases and J by 8 bases, and 19 bases separated the two germline ends. The CDR3 sequence is CSAETGPGPDIQYF. CDR3 sequence (DNA): TGCAGTGCTGAGACCGGGCCTGGACCCGACATTCAGTACTTC.

This clonotype was picked up a small number of times. V usage is TRBV6-1 and J usage is TRBJ1-2, with a tentative D call TRBD1 (6 bases). V lost 6 bases and J lost 5, with 16 bases in between. Looked up from germline, CDR1 is MNHNS and CDR2 is SASEGT. CDR3 length: 14 amino acids. The CDR3 region is CASRDLGGMYGYTF. The CDR3 DNA reads as TGTGCCAGCAGAGACCTAGGGGGGATGTATGGCTACACCTTC.

This chain uses TRBV18 with TRBJ2-1, with TRBD2 identical over 14 bases. V lost 4 bases to trimming and J lost 0 bases; unmatched junction nucleotides: 5. This CDR3 region has 18 residues. The germline V gene has CDR1 KGHSH and CDR2 LQKENI. The CDR3 spells CASSRGLAGASSYNEQFF. The CDR3, as DNA: TGTGCCAGCTCACGGGGACTAGCGGGAGCCTCCTCCTACAATGAGCAGTTCTTC.

The V and J genes are TRBV20-1 and TRBJ2-1; possibly TRBD1 for D (5 bases). The CDR3 length is 13 residues. Germline V gives CDR1 DFQATT, CDR2 SNEGSKA (reference sequence). V was clipped by 6 bases and J by 6 bases, with 15 bases between them. The CDR3 DNA reads TGCAGTGCGGGGCGGACCCACCCCAATGAGCAGTTCTTC. Its protein product is CSAGRTHPNEQFF.

CDR3 bases: TGTGCCAGCAGTTTAGGGACGGACAGGGATGTACTCCCTAACTATGGCTACACCTTC. Residues: CASSLGTDRDVLPNYGYTF. The chain links TRBV12-3 or TRBV12-4 to TRBJ1-2; 8 bases are shared with TRBD1. The CDR3 consists of 19 residues. With 1 base clipped from V and 0 bases from J, the junction kept 13 bases outside the gene matches.

This clonotype has just a few counts. V is TRBV4-1 and J is TRBJ2-7; D perhaps matches TRBD1 (5 bases). V was pared by 3 bases and J by 2 bases, with 8 bases between. This CDR3 has 13 residues. The germline V gene encodes CDR1 MGHRA and CDR2 YSYEKL. CDR3 sequence: CASSQKTAYEQYF. As DNA, the CDR3 is TGCGCCAGCAGCCAGAAGACAGCCTACGAGCAGTACTTC.

This clonotype was detected only a few times. The V gene is TRBV12-3 or TRBV12-4, the J gene TRBJ1-5, with TRBD1 matching over 7 bases. This CDR3 spans 15 amino acids. The ends lost 7 bases at V and 4 bases at J; junction bases unmatched: 10. The CDR3 sequence is CASTKDRVVNQPQHF. The CDR3 region has the DNA TGTGCCAGCACCAAAGACAGGGTGGTGAATCAGCCCCAGCATTTT.

The chain has TRBV13 and TRBJ1-1, with D unresolved. The germline V gene encodes CDR1 PRHDT and CDR2 FYEKMQ (reference sequence). The length of the CDR3 is 14 residues. Between the trimmed V and J ends, which lost 1 base and 2 bases, there was a span of 8 bases. Here the CDR3 DNA reads TGTGCCAGCAGCTTAGCGACCCTTAACACTGAAGCTTTCTTT. This translates into CASSLATLNTEAFF.